Below, 2 T cell receptor beta chains from the same sample are listed, as sequenced in a study of cytomegalovirus exposure and HLA in healthy donors. PCR was performed using 60 Vbeta and 13 Jbeta primers. Only in-frame clones appear in the TCRdb table, and some are missing; sequencing was by immunoSEQ multiplex PCR. The sample has tens of thousands of clones; about 80% are singletons. The specimen was PBMCs. Receptor source: a man aged 25 to 40 in good health and CMV-seronegative.

This clone was seen a handful of times. This chain joins TRBV6-5 and TRBJ2-7; D might be TRBD2 (6 bases). The germline CDR1 and CDR2 sequences are MNHEY and SVGAGI. The CDR3 sequence is 15 residues long. The V end lost 6 bases, the J end lost 1 base, and 16 bases lay between the germline ends. CDR3 coding DNA: TGTGCCAGCAGCCCCGGACTATCCAGATCCTACGAGCAGTACTTC. It translates to CASSPGLSRSYEQYF.

This clone was counted between two and nine times. This chain's CDR3 is CSFGRAGDLLEQYF. The CDR3 bases are TGCAGTTTCGGGCGAGCGGGAGACCTACTGGAGCAGTACTTC. The gene calls are TRBV29-1 and TRBJ2-7; 8 positions agree with TRBD2. The CDR3 contains 14 residues. From germline, CDR1 is SQVTM and CDR2 ANQGSEA.